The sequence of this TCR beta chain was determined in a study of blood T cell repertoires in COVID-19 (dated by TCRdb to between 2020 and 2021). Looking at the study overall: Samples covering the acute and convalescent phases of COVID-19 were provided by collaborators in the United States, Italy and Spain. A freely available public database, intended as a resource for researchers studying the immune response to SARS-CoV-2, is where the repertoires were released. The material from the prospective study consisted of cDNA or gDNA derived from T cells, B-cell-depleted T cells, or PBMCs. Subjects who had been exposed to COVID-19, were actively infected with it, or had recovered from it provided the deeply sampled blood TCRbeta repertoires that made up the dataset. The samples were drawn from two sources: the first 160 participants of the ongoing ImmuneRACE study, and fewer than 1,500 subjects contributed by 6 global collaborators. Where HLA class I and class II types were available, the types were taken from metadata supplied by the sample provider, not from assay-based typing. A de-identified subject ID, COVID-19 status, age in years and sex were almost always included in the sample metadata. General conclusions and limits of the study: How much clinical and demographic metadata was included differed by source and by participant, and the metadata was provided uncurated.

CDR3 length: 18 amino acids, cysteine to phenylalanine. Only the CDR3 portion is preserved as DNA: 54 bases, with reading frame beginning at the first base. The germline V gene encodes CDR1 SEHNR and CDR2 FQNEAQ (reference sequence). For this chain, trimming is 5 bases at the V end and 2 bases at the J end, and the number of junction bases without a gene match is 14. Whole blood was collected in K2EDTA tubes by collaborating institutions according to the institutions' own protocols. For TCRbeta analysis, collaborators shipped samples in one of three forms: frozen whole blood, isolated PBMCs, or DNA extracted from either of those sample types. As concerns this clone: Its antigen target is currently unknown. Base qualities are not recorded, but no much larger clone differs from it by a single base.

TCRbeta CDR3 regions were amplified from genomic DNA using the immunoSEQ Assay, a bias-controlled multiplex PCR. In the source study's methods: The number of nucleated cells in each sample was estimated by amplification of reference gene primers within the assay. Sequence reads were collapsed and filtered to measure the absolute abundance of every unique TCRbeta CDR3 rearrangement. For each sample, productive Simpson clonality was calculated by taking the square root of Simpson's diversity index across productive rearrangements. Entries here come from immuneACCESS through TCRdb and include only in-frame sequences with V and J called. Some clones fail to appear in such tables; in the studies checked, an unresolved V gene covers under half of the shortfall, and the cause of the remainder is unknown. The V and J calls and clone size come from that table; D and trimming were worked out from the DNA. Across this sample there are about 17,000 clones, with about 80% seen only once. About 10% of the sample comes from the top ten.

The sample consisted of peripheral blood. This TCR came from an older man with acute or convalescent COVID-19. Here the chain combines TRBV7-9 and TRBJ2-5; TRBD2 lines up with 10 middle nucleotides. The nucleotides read TGTGCCAGCAGCCCAGGAGGGCTAGCGGGGGTGATACAAGAGACCCAGTACTTC. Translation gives CASSPGGLAGVIQETQYF.